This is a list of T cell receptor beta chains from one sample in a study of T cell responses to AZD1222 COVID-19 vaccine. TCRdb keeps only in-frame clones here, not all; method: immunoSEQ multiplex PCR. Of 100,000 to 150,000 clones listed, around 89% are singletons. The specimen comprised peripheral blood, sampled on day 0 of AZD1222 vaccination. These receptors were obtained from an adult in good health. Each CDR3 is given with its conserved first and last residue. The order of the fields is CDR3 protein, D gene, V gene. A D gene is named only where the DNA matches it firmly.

CDR3: CASSLSGGPYNEQFF
D: TRBD2
V: TRBV2

CDR3: CASSLGGAGGFEQYF
D: TRBD2
V: TRBV7-2

CDR3: CASSHKTGGRSPLHF
D: TRBD1
V: TRBV3-1/TRBV3-2

CDR3: CASRNPSGGATDTQYF
D: TRBD2
V: TRBV5-5

CDR3: CASSSNLDRGETQYF
D: TRBD1
V: TRBV7-2

CDR3: CASSGQGWGYTF
D: TRBD1
V: TRBV25-1

CDR3: CASSQDYSRGGQYF
D: NA
V: TRBV3-1/TRBV3-2

CDR3: CASSYAGGGQYF
D: TRBD2
V: TRBV6-6

CDR3: CASGKIEMNTEAFF
D: NA
V: TRBV27

CDR3: CASSLAQGAGDTQYF
D: TRBD1
V: TRBV5-1

CDR3: CASSFAGTGRDEQFF
D: NA
V: TRBV7-9

CDR3: CASSPRLAGGPTTYNEQFF
D: TRBD2
V: TRBV18

CDR3: CASSLTPLQRNSYEQYF
D: NA
V: TRBV11-2

CDR3: CASRPGTGYSGNTIYF
D: TRBD1
V: TRBV25-1

CDR3: CASSGRTAMNTEAFF
D: NA
V: TRBV9

CDR3: CASSSRQGIGEKLFF
D: TRBD1
V: TRBV19

CDR3: CASSRRGQGAYEQYF
D: TRBD1
V: TRBV13

CDR3: CASSQYPHLGGGTNTEAFF
D: NA
V: TRBV4-3

CDR3: CASSRSVGTLLTSGSYEQYF
D: TRBD2
V: TRBV19